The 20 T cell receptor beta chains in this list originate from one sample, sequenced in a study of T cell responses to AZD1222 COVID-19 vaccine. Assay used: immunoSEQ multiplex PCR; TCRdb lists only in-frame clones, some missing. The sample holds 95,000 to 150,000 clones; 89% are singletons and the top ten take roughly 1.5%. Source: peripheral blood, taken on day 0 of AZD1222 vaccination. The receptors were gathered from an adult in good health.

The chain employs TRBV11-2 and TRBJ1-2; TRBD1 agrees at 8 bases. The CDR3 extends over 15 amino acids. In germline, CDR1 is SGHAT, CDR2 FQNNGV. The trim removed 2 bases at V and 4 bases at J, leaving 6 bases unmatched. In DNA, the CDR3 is TGTGCCAGCAGCTTAAGGGGGACAGGTTCCTATGGCTACACCTTC. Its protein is CASSLRGTGSYGYTF. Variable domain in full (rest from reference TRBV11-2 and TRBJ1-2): EAGVAQSPRYKIIEKRQSVAFWCNPISGHATLYWYQQILGQGPKLLIQFQNNGVVDDSQLPKDRFSAERLKGVDSTLKIQPAKLEDSAVYLCASSLRGTGSYGYTFGSGTRLTVV.

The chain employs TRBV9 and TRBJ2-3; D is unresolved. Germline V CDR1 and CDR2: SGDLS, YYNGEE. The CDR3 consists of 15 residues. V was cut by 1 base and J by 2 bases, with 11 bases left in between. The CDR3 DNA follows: TGTGCCAGCAGCGTATATTACAGCTACACAGATACGCAGTATTTT. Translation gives CASSVYYSYTDTQYF. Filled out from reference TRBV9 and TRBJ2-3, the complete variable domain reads DSGVTQTPKHLITATGQRVTLRCSPRSGDLSVYWYQQSLDQGLQFLIQYYNGEERAKGNILERFSAQQFPDLHSELNLSSLELGDSALYFCASSVYYSYTDTQYFGPGTRLTVL.

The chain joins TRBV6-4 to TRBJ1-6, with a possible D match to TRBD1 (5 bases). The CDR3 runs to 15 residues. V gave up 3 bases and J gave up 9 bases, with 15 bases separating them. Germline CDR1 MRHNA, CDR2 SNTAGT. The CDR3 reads CASSERRGVGSPLHF. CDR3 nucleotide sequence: TGTGCCAGCAGTGAACGTAGGGGAGTCGGTTCACCCCTCCACTTT.

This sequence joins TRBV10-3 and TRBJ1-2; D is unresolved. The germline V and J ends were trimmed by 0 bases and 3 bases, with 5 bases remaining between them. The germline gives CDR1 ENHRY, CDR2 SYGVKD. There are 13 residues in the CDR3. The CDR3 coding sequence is TGTGCCATCAGTGAGTCTGATGACTATGGCTACACCTTC. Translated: CAISESDDYGYTF.

CDR3 DNA sequence: TGTGCCAGCAGTTTAGGGCTAGCGGGATGGTCCTACGAGCAGTACTTC. Encoded protein: CASSLGLAGWSYEQYF. J is TRBJ2-7 and V is TRBV27, with TRBD2 identical over 9 bases. V was pared by 2 bases and J by 1 base, with 6 bases of the junction left unmatched. Germline V CDR1 and CDR2: MNHEY, SMNVEV (reference sequence). The CDR3 totals 16 residues.

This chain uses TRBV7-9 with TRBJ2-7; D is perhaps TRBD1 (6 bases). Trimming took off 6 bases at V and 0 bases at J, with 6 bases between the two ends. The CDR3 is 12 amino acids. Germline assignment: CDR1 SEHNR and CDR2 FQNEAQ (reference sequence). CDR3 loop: CASRDSSYEQYF. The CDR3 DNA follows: TGTGCCAGCAGGGACAGCTCCTACGAGCAGTACTTC.

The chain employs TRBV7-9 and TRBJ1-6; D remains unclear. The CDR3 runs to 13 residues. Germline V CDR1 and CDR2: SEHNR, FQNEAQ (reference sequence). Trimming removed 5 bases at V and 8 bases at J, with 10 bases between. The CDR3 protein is CASSPRQDSPLHF. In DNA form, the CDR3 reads TGTGCCAGCAGCCCAAGACAAGATTCACCCCTCCACTTT.

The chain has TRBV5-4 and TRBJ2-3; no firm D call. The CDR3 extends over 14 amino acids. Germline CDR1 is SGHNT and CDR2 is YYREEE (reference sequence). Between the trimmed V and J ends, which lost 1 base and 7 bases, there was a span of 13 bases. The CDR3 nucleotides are TGTGCCAGCAGCTTGAGTTTAACGGGTCATACGCAGTATTTT. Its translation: CASSLSLTGHTQYF.

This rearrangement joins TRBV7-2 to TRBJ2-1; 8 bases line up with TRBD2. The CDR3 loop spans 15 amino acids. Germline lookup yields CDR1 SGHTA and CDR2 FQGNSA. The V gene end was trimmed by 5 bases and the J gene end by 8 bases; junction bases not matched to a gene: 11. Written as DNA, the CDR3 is TGTGCCAGCAGCCATACTAGCGGAAGCGGGTATGAGCAGTTCTTC. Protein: CASSHTSGSGYEQFF. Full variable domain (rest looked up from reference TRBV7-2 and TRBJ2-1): GAGVSQSPSNKVTEKGKDVELRCDPISGHTALYWYRQSLGQGLEFLIYFQGNSAPDKSGLPSDRFSAERTGGSVSTLTIQRTQQEDSAVYLCASSHTSGSGYEQFFGPGTRLTVL.

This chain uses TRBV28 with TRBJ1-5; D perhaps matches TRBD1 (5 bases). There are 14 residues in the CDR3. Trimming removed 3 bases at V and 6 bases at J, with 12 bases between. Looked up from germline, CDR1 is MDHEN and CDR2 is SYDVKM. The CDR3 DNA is TGTGCCAGCAGTTTGCTTGGGGCGAGTCAGCCCCAGCATTTT. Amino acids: CASSLLGASQPQHF.

CDR3 DNA sequence: TGTGCCTGGAGTTTCGTGGGCGGGAGGGCCCCCAAAAACATTCAGTACTTC. This translates into CAWSFVGGRAPKNIQYF. The chain joins TRBV30 to TRBJ2-4; 9 nucleotides agree with TRBD2. V gave up 2 bases and J gave up 2 bases; unmatched junction bases: 10. The germline V gene has CDR1 GTSNPN and CDR2 SVGIG (reference sequence). This CDR3 comprises 17 residues.

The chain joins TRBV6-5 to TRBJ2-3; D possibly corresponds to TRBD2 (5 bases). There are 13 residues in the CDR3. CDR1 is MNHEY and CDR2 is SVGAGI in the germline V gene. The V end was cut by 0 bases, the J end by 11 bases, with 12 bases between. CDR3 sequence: CASSYSRASLQYF. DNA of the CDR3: TGTGCCAGCAGTTACTCGAGGGCTAGCCTGCAGTATTTT.

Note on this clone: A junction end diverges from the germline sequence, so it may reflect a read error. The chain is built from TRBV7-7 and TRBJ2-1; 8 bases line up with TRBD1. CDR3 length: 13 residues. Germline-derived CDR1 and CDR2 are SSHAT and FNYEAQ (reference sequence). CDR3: CASSLDRVDEQFF. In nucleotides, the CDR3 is TGTGCTAGCAGCCTGGACAGGGTCGATGAGCAGTTCTTC.

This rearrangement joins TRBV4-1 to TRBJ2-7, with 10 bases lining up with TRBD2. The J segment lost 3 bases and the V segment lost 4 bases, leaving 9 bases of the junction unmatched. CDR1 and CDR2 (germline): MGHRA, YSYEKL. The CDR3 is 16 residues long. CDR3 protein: CASSPMTRLAGYEQYF. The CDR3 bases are TGCGCCAGCAGCCCCATGACAAGACTAGCGGGCTACGAGCAGTACTTC.

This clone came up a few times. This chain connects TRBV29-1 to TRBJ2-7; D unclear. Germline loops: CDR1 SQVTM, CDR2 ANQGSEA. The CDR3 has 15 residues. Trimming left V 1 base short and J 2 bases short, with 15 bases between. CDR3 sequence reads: CSVEGSSKNPYEQYF. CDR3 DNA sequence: TGCAGCGTTGAAGGGTCCTCAAAAAACCCCTACGAGCAGTACTTC.

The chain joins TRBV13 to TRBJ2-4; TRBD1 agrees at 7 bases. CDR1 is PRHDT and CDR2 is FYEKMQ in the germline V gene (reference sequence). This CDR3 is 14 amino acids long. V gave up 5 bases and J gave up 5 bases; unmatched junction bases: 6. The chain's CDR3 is CASSALGTENIQYF. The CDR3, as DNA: TGTGCCAGCAGCGCGCTAGGGACAGAAAACATTCAGTACTTC.

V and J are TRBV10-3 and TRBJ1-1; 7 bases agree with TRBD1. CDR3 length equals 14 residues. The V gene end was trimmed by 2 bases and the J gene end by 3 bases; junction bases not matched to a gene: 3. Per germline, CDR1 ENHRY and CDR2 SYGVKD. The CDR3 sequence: CAISEGQAYTEAFF. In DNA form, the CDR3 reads TGTGCCATCAGTGAGGGACAGGCCTACACTGAAGCTTTCTTT.

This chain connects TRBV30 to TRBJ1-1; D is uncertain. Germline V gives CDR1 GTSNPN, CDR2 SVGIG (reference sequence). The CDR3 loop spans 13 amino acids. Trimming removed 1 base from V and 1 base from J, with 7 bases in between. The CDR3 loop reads CAWSGHPNTEAFF. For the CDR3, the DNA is TGTGCCTGGAGTGGCCACCCGAACACTGAAGCTTTCTTT.

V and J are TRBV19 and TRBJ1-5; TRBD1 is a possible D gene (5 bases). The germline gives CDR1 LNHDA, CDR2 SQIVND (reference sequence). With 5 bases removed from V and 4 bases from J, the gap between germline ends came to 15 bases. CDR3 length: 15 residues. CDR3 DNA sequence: TGTGCCAGTAGTGGGTTGGACCAGGGAAATCAGCCCCAGCATTTT. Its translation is CASSGLDQGNQPQHF.

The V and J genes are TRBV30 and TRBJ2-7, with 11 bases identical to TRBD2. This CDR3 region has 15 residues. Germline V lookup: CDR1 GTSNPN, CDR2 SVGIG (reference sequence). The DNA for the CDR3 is TGTGCTGTCATTCCTAGCGGGAGGCCCCCCCACGAGCAGTACTTC. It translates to CAVIPSGRPPHEQYF.